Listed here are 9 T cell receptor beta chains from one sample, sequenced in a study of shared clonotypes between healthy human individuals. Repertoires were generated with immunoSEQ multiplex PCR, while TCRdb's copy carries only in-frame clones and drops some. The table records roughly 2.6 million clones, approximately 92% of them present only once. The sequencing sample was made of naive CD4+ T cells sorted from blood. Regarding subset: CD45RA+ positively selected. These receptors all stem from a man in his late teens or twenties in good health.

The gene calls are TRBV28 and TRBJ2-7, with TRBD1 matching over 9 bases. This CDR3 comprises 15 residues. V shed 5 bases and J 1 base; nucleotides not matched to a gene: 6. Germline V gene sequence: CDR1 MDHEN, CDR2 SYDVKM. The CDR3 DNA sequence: TGTGCCAGCAGTACAGCCGGGACAGGGTCCTACGAGCAGTACTTC. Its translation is CASSTAGTGSYEQYF.

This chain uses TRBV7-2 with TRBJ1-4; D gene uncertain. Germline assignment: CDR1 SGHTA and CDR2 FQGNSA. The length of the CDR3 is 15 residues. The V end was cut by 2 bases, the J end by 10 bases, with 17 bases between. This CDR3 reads CASSLMLESGGKLFF. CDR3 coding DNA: TGTGCCAGCAGCTTAATGCTGGAATCGGGAGGAAAACTGTTTTTT.

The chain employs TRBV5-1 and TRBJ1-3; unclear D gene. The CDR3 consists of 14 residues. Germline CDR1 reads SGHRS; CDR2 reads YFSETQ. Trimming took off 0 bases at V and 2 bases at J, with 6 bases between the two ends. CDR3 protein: CASSLDAAGNTIYF. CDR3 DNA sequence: TGCGCCAGCAGCTTGGACGCAGCTGGAAACACCATATATTTT.

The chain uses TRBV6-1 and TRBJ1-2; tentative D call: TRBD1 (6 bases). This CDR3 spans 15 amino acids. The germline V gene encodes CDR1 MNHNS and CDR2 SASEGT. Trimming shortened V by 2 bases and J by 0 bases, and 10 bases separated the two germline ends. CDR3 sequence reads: CASSESGESNYGYTF. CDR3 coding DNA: TGTGCCAGCAGTGAATCAGGGGAATCTAACTATGGCTACACCTTC.

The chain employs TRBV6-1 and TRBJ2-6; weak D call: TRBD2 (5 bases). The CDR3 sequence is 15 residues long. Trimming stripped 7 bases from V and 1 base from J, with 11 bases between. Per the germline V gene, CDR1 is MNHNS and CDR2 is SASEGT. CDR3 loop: CASTRTESGANVLTF. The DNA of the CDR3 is TGTGCCAGCACCCGGACTGAGTCTGGGGCCAACGTCCTGACTTTC.

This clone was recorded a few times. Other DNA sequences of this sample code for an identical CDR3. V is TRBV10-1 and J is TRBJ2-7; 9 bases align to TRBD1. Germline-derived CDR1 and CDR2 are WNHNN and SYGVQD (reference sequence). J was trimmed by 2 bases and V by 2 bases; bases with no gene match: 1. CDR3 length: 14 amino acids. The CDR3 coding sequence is TGCGCCAGCAGTGAGGGACAGGGGCCCTACGAGCAGTACTTC. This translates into CASSEGQGPYEQYF.

The CDR3, as DNA: TGTGCCAGTAGTATGGCCGGGACACCGTTTAGCTCCTACGAGCAGTACTTC. This gives the protein CASSMAGTPFSSYEQYF. The gene calls are TRBV19 and TRBJ2-7; a weak D match, TRBD1 (6 bases). The germline V gene encodes CDR1 LNHDA and CDR2 SQIVND (reference sequence). This CDR3 is built from 17 residues. The ends were cut back, 3 bases at V and 0 bases at J, with 18 bases in the middle. The variable domain in full, completed from reference TRBV19 and TRBJ2-7, reads DGGITQSPKYLFRKEGQNVTLSCEQNLNHDAMYWYRQDPGQGLRLIYYSQIVNDFQKGDIAEGYSVSREKKESFPLTVTSAQKNPTAFYLCASSMAGTPFSSYEQYFGPGTRLTVT.

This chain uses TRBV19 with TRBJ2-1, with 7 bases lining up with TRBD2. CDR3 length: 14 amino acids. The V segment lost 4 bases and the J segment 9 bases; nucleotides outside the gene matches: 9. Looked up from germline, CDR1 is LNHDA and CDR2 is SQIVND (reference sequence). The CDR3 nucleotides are TGTGCCAGTAGTACACTAACTAGCGCCGGTGAGCAGTTCTTC. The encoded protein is CASSTLTSAGEQFF.

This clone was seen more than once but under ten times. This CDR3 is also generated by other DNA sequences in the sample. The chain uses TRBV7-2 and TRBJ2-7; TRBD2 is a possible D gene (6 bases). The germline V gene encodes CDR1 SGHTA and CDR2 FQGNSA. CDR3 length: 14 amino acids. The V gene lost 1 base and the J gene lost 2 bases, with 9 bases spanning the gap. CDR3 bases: TGTGCCAGCAGCTTAGGGAGCGGGCCCTACGAGCAGTACTTC. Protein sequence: CASSLGSGPYEQYF.